This T cell receptor beta chain was documented in a study of T cell changes during pregnancy in multiple sclerosis. Repertoires were generated with immunoSEQ multiplex PCR, while TCRdb's copy carries only in-frame clones and drops some. The table lists 65,000 to 75,000 clones, more than 75% of them singletons. The length of the CDR3 is 21 residues. The specimen was peripheral blood, collected in the third trimester of pregnancy. The clonotype was recovered from a female donor in good health, enrolled as a control in a pregnancy study. The chain has TRBV1 and TRBJ2-3; the table's TRBD2 call for D was not verified on the DNA. TRBV1 is a documented pseudogene. The CDR3 coding sequence is TGCACCAGCAGCCAAGCGCCCGGGTTGTCGCGGGGGACCCGCCGCACAGATACGCAGTATTTT. Protein sequence: CTSSQAPGLSRGTRRTDTQYF.